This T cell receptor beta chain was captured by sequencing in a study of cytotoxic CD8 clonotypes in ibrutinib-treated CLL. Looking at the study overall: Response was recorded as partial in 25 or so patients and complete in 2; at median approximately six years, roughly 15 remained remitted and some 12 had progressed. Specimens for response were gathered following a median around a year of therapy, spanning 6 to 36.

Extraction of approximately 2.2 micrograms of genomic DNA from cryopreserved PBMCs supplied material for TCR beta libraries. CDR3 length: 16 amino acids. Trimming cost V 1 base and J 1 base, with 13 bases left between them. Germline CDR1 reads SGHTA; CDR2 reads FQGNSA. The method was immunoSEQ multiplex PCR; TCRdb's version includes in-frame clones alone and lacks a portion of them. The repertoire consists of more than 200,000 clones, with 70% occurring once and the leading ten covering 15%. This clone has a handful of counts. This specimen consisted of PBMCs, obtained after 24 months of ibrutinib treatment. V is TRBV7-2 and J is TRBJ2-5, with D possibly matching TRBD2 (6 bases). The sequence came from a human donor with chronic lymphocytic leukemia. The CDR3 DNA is TGTGCCAGCAGCTTAGTGTCGGGAGCGCTCCAAGAGACCCAGTACTTC. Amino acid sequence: CASSLVSGALQETQYF. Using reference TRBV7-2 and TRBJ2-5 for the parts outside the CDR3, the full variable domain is GAGVSQSPSNKVTEKGKDVELRCDPISGHTALYWYRQSLGQGLEFLIYFQGNSAPDKSGLPSDRFSAERTGGSVSTLTIQRTQQEDSAVYLCASSLVSGALQETQYFGPGTRLLVL.